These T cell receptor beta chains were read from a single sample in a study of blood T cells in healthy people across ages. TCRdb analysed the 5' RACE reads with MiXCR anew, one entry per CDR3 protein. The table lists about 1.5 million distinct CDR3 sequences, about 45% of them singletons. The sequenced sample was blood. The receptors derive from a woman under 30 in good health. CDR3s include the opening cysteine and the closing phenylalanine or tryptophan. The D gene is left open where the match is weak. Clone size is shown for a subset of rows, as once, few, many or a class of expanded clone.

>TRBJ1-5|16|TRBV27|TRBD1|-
TGTGCCAGCAGTTTGGGAGGGGGCAGGAGCAATCAGCCCCAGCATTTT
CASSLGGGRSNQPQHF
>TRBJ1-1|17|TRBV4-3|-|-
TGCGCCAGCAGCCAAGAAGTACCCGTGCTAGCGAACACTGAAGCTTTCTTT
CASSQEVPVLANTEAFF
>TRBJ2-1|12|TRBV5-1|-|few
TGCGCCAGCAGCAAACCGGGAGCAGAGCAGTTCTTC
CASSKPGAEQFF
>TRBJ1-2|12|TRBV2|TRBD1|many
TGTGCCAGCCGGGACAGGGGCTATGGCTACACCTTC
CASRDRGYGYTF
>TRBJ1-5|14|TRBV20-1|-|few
TGCAGTGCTAGTATTACCGGAGGCAATCAGCCCCAGCATTTT
CSASITGGNQPQHF
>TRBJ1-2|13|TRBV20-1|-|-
TGCAGTGCTAGTAGGGCGACGGGCTATGGCTACACCTTC
CSASRATGYGYTF
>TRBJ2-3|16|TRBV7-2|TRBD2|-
TGTGCCAGCAGCTTAGGTGGCGGGGGGCGCACAGATACGCAGTATTTT
CASSLGGGGRTDTQYF
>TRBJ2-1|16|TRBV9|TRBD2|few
TGTGCCAGCAGCGTATCGACTAGCGGGGGGGCGAATGAGCAGTTCTTC
CASSVSTSGGANEQFF
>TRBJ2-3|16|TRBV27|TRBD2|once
TGTGCCAGCAGTTTAACCCTAGCGGGATTCACAGATACGCAGTATTTT
CASSLTLAGFTDTQYF
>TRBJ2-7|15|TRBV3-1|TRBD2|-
TGTGCCAGCAGCATATGGACTAGCGCAGCGGGGGAGCAGTACTTC
CASSIWTSAAGEQYF
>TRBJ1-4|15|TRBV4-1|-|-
TGCGCCAGCAGCCACTACAATGGAGATCCTGGAAAACTGTTTTTT
CASSHYNGDPGKLFF
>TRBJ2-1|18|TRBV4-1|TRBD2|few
TGCGCCAGCAGCCAAAACTACCCGGGACTAGCGGGGGGGAATGAGCAGTTCTTC
CASSQNYPGLAGGNEQFF
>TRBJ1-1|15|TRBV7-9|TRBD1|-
TGTGCCAGCAGCATTTGGACAGGGACGAACACTGAAGCTTTCTTT
CASSIWTGTNTEAFF
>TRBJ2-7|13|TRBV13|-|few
TGTGCCAGCACCAATCAACCCAACAATGAGCAGTACTTC
CASTNQPNNEQYF
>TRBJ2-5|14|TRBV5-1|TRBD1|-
TGCGCCAGCAGCCGGGGACAGACCCAAGAGACCCAGTACTTC
CASSRGQTQETQYF
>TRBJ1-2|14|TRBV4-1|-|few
TGCGCCAGCAGCCCGCGAGTGGGGTTCGGAGGCTACACCTTC
CASSPRVGFGGYTF
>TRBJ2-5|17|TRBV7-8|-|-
TGTGCCAGCAGCTTAGTGGACAACCACAGGGTTAAAGAGACCCAGTACTTC
CASSLVDNHRVKETQYF
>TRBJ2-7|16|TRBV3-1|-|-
TGTGCCAGCAGCCAAGAGTACGGGCTACGCAACTCCGAGCAGTACTTC
CASSQEYGLRNSEQYF
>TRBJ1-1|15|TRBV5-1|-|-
TGCGCCAGCAGCGTGAGCGGGGGCCGCGGCACTGAAGCTTTCTTT
CASSVSGGRGTEAFF
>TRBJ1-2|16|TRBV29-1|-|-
TGCAGCGTTGAAGATTGGGGAGTGGGGGACCGCTATGGCTACACCTTC
CSVEDWGVGDRYGYTF
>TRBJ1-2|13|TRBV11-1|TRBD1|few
TGTGCCAGCAGCTCAAACAGGGGCTATGGCTACACCTTC
CASSSNRGYGYTF
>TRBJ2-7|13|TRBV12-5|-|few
TGTGCTAGTGGACGACAGGAAAACTACGAGCAGTACTTC
CASGRQENYEQYF